What follows are 26 T cell receptor beta chains derived from one specimen sequenced in a study of shared clonotypes between healthy human individuals. The table came from immunoSEQ multiplex PCR; TCRdb's copy has only in-frame clones and leaves some out. The data contain approximately 740,000 clones, around two thirds of them singletons. Sequencing used memory CD4+ T cells sorted from blood. Stated subset: CD45RA-negative fraction. Receptors were obtained from a woman aged 25-40 years in good health.

The gene calls are TRBV2 and TRBJ2-1; no definite D call. V dropped 2 bases and J dropped 7 bases, with 15 bases sitting between them. The CDR3 sequence is 15 residues long. The germline gives CDR1 SNHLY, CDR2 FYNNEI. The CDR3 coding sequence is TGTGCCAGCAGTGAATTTCTAGTCATCTCGAATGAGCAGTTCTTC. This sequence encodes CASSEFLVISNEQFF.

V gene TRBV28 combines with J gene TRBJ2-7; 7 nucleotides match TRBD2. Germline V gives CDR1 MDHEN, CDR2 SYDVKM. J gave up 12 bases and V 3 bases, and 8 bases lay outside the gene matches. The CDR3 has 12 amino acids. The CDR3 loop is CASSFSPREWYF. The CDR3 region has the DNA TGTGCCAGCAGTTTTTCTCCGCGGGAGTGGTACTTC.

The chain links TRBV30 to TRBJ2-1; 7 bases line up with TRBD2. Per germline, CDR1 GTSNPN and CDR2 SVGIG (reference sequence). V shed 0 bases and J 3 bases; nucleotides not matched to a gene: 8. The CDR3 has 16 amino acids. The CDR3 DNA is TGTGCCTGGAGTGTCCAACGGACTAGAAACTACAATGAGCAGTTCTTC. This encodes CAWSVQRTRNYNEQFF.

V and J are TRBV27 and TRBJ1-4; 7 bases are a match to TRBD1. J gave up 2 bases and V 8 bases, and 2 bases lay outside the gene matches. CDR1 and CDR2 from the germline V gene are MNHEY and SMNVEV (reference sequence). The CDR3 runs 13 residues. In DNA form, the CDR3 reads TGTGCCAGCCCAGGGGGGACTAATGAAAAACTGTTTTTT. Its translation: CASPGGTNEKLFF.

The rearrangement links TRBV18 to TRBJ2-5; the D is unclear. Germline-derived CDR1 and CDR2 are KGHSH and LQKENI. The CDR3 loop spans 13 amino acids. V was cut by 6 bases and J by 7 bases, with 15 bases left in between. This CDR3 reads CASSLGRDATQYF. The CDR3 DNA follows: TGTGCCAGCTCCTTAGGAAGGGATGCGACCCAGTACTTC.

In DNA form, the CDR3 reads TGTGCCAGCAGTGGCGAGGGGTCCCATCAGCCCCAGCATTTT. It is translated as CASSGEGSHQPQHF. This chain links TRBV6-1 with TRBJ1-5; tentative D call: TRBD1 (5 bases). CDR3 size: 14 residues. Trimming left V 4 bases short and J 5 bases short, with 12 bases between. The germline V gene has CDR1 MNHNS and CDR2 SASEGT.

The chain recombines TRBV5-4 with TRBJ1-1, with D perhaps TRBD1 (5 bases). Germline V gene sequence: CDR1 SGHNT, CDR2 YYREEE (reference sequence). V was shortened by 3 bases and J by 10 bases, with 16 bases between the two germline ends. The CDR3 sequence is 13 residues long. The CDR3 bases are TGTGCCAGCAGCTCCCAGGGAGCTGGTGTAGCTTTCTTT. Its protein is CASSSQGAGVAFF.

This clone was seen once. The CDR3 region is CASSLGHNEQFF. Written as DNA, the CDR3 is TGTGCCAGCAGCTTGGGTCACAATGAGCAGTTCTTC. The chain employs TRBV5-5 and TRBJ2-1; no clear D. The CDR3 totals 12 residues. Germline loops: CDR1 SGHKS, CDR2 YYEKEE (reference sequence). Deletions cut 0 bases from V and 5 bases from J, with 3 bases between.

This chain links TRBV7-9 with TRBJ2-7, with TRBD2 identical over 16 bases. The V gene end was trimmed by 2 bases and the J gene end by 6 bases; junction bases not matched to a gene: 10. Germline-derived CDR1 and CDR2 are SEHNR and FQNEAQ (reference sequence). CDR3 size: 18 residues. The CDR3 DNA is TGTGCCAGCAGCTTATACCCGGGACTAGCGGGAGGGCCCCGCGAGCAGTACTTC. It yields the protein CASSLYPGLAGGPREQYF.

The chain joins TRBV28 to TRBJ1-1, with D possibly matching TRBD1 (5 bases). The ends were cut back, 5 bases at V and 4 bases at J, with 14 bases in the middle. Germline V gives CDR1 MDHEN, CDR2 SYDVKM. This CDR3 is built from 14 residues. The CDR3 coding sequence is TGTGCCAGCAGTGGCCGGGGGGGGGTCACTGAAGCTTTCTTT. It specifies CASSGRGGVTEAFF.

The chain recombines TRBV18 with TRBJ2-2; D gene ambiguous. Germline lookup yields CDR1 KGHSH and CDR2 LQKENI. Trimming left V 2 bases short and J 4 bases short, with 17 bases between. This CDR3 contains 17 residues. In DNA, the CDR3 is TGTGCCAGCTCACCAAGCTGGTCGAGCTTAGCCACCGGGGAGCTGTTTTTT. It translates to CASSPSWSSLATGELFF.

The rearrangement joins TRBV10-2 to TRBJ2-7; maybe TRBD1 (6 bases). The CDR3 spans 13 residues. Germline CDR1 WSHSY, CDR2 SAAADI. With 7 bases removed from V and 0 bases from J, the gap between germline ends came to 10 bases. CDR3 DNA sequence: TGCGCCAGCAAGGGGGTAAGCTCCTACGAGCAGTACTTC. It codes for CASKGVSSYEQYF.

The sample holds one count of this clone. V usage is TRBV7-2 and J usage is TRBJ2-7, with TRBD1 as a possible D gene (5 bases). This CDR3 contains 15 residues. Per germline, CDR1 SGHTA and CDR2 FQGNSA. V lost 1 base and J lost 1, with 11 bases in between. The CDR3 loop reads CASSLVPQASYEQYF. The CDR3 DNA reads as TGTGCCAGCAGCTTAGTCCCACAGGCTTCCTACGAGCAGTACTTC. The full variable domain, with the rest looked up from reference TRBV7-2 and TRBJ2-7, is GAGVSQSPSNKVTEKGKDVELRCDPISGHTALYWYRQSLGQGLEFLIYFQGNSAPDKSGLPSDRFSAERTGGSVSTLTIQRTQQEDSAVYLCASSLVPQASYEQYFGPGTRLTVT.

The chain couples TRBV4-1 to TRBJ2-7; 7 positions agree with TRBD1. The V segment lost 1 base and the J segment 3 bases; nucleotides outside the gene matches: 3. This CDR3 is built from 14 residues. Germline V CDR1 and CDR2: MGHRA, YSYEKL. Here the CDR3 reads CASSQGDRDYEQYF. Written as DNA, the CDR3 is TGCGCCAGCAGCCAAGGCGACAGGGACTACGAGCAGTACTTC.

This clone was picked up a small number of times. V is TRBV19 and J is TRBJ1-1; TRBD1 matches at 8 bases. CDR3 length: 13 residues. Germline trimming cut 8 bases from V and 5 bases from J; bases unmatched to any gene: 7. The V gene's germline CDR1 is LNHDA and CDR2 SQIVND (reference sequence). The CDR3 protein is CASRNRGGTEAFF. CDR3 coding DNA: TGTGCCAGTCGAAACAGGGGGGGGACTGAAGCTTTCTTT.

The chain carries TRBV7-9 and TRBJ2-4; 7 bases agree with TRBD1. CDR3 size: 16 residues. Trimming at V came to 1 base and at J to 0 bases, leaving 3 bases not matched to a gene. Germline V gene sequence: CDR1 SEHNR, CDR2 FQNEAQ (reference sequence). This CDR3 reads CASSLGQGLAKNIQYF. The CDR3 DNA follows: TGTGCCAGCAGCTTAGGACAGGGATTAGCCAAAAACATTCAGTACTTC.

The chain is built from TRBV30 and TRBJ2-7; 8 bases are a match to TRBD2. This CDR3 has 14 amino acids. V was clipped by 2 bases and J by 3 bases; unmatched bases: 6. CDR1 GTSNPN and CDR2 SVGIG come from the germline V gene (reference sequence). This chain's CDR3 is CAWSKRAGGYEQYF. In DNA form, the CDR3 reads TGTGCCTGGAGTAAGAGGGCGGGAGGCTACGAGCAGTACTTC.

The chain has TRBV27 and TRBJ2-3; D may be TRBD1 or TRBD2 (5 bases each). Between the trimmed V and J ends, which lost 1 base and 3 bases, there was a span of 11 bases. The CDR3 covers 15 residues. The germline CDR1 and CDR2 sequences are MNHEY and SMNVEV (reference sequence). This CDR3 reads CASSLLRGATDTQYF. CDR3 nucleotides: TGTGCCAGCAGTTTATTAAGGGGAGCAACAGATACGCAGTATTTT.

The sample holds a few counts of this clone. The V call is TRBV7-9, the J call TRBJ1-1; D is undetermined. V lost 2 bases and J lost 4, with 11 bases in between. The CDR3 runs 14 residues. CDR1 and CDR2 from the germline V gene are SEHNR and FQNEAQ (reference sequence). CDR3 in DNA: TGTGCCAGCAGCTTACCGGATATCGGCACTGAAGCTTTCTTT. The encoded protein is CASSLPDIGTEAFF. Full variable domain (missing parts from reference TRBV7-9 and TRBJ1-1): DTGVSQNPRHKITKRGQNVTFRCDPISEHNRLYWYRQTLGQGPEFLTYFQNEAQLEKSRLLSDRFSAERPKGSFSTLEIQRTEQGDSAMYLCASSLPDIGTEAFFGQGTRLTVV.

The chain recombines TRBV5-1 with TRBJ2-5, with 7 bases fitting TRBD2. This CDR3 region has 15 residues. Trimming removed 4 bases from V and 3 bases from J; junction bases left unmatched: 9. Germline CDR1 reads SGHRS; CDR2 reads YFSETQ. CDR3 loop: CASSLRLAVEETQYF. DNA for the CDR3: TGCGCCAGCAGCCTCAGACTAGCAGTTGAAGAGACCCAGTACTTC.

This clone was detected only a few times. This chain connects TRBV28 to TRBJ2-5, with 10 bases lining up with TRBD2. The CDR3 totals 18 residues. V was pared by 4 bases and J by 4 bases, with 15 bases of the junction left unmatched. Per germline, CDR1 MDHEN and CDR2 SYDVKM. The CDR3 region has the DNA TGTGCCAGCAGTTCATCCGGGGCCGGGACTAGCGTTTCAGAGACCCAGTACTTC. Translation gives CASSSSGAGTSVSETQYF. Supplemented by reference TRBV28 and TRBJ2-5, the full variable domain reads DVKVTQSSRYLVKRTGEKVFLECVQDMDHENMFWYRQDPGLGLRLIYFSYDVKMKEKGDIPEGYSVSREKKERFSLILESASTNQTSMYLCASSSSGAGTSVSETQYFGPGTRLLVL.

J is TRBJ2-1 and V is TRBV7-9, with TRBD2 identical over 11 bases. This CDR3 region has 15 residues. V gave up 5 bases and J gave up 5 bases; unmatched junction bases: 5. From germline, CDR1 is SEHNR and CDR2 FQNEAQ (reference sequence). DNA of the CDR3: TGTGCCAGCAGCCCTAGCGGGAGGAGAAACAATGAGCAGTTCTTC. Translation: CASSPSGRRNNEQFF.

This clone has a single count. V gene TRBV6-6 combines with J gene TRBJ1-3; unclear D gene. Between the trimmed V and J ends, which lost 6 bases and 4 bases, there was a span of 7 bases. This CDR3 has 12 residues. Germline lookup yields CDR1 MNHNY and CDR2 SVGAGI (reference sequence). DNA of the CDR3: TGTGCCAGCAGCCACGAGGGAAACACCATATATTTT. Its translation is CASSHEGNTIYF.

The V gene is TRBV30, the J gene TRBJ1-1; 9 positions agree with TRBD1. The CDR3 runs to 13 residues. Trimming removed 2 bases from V and 7 bases from J; junction bases left unmatched: 5. Germline values: CDR1 GTSNPN, CDR2 SVGIG (reference sequence). This chain's CDR3 is CAWSHRGLGEAFF. CDR3 DNA: TGTGCCTGGAGTCACAGGGGGCTAGGTGAAGCTTTCTTT.

The count of this clone is one. V is TRBV11-2 and J is TRBJ2-3, with 8 bases that match TRBD2. J was trimmed by 0 bases and V by 7 bases; bases with no gene match: 6. The CDR3 is made up of 15 amino acids. Germline loops: CDR1 SGHAT, CDR2 FQNNGV. The CDR3 DNA is TGTGCCAGCATCCTCAGCGGGGGAAGCACAGATACGCAGTATTTT. Amino acids: CASILSGGSTDTQYF.

This clone was seen a single time. The gene calls are TRBV30 and TRBJ2-1; 7 nucleotides align to TRBD2. J lost 9 bases, V lost 3 bases, and 14 bases had no gene match. The germline CDR1 and CDR2 sequences are GTSNPN and SVGIG (reference sequence). There are 15 residues in the CDR3. The DNA for the CDR3 is TGTGCCTGGAGGAGAAGACTAGCTCCTTTAGGTGAGCAGTTCTTC. Amino acids: CAWRRRLAPLGEQFF.